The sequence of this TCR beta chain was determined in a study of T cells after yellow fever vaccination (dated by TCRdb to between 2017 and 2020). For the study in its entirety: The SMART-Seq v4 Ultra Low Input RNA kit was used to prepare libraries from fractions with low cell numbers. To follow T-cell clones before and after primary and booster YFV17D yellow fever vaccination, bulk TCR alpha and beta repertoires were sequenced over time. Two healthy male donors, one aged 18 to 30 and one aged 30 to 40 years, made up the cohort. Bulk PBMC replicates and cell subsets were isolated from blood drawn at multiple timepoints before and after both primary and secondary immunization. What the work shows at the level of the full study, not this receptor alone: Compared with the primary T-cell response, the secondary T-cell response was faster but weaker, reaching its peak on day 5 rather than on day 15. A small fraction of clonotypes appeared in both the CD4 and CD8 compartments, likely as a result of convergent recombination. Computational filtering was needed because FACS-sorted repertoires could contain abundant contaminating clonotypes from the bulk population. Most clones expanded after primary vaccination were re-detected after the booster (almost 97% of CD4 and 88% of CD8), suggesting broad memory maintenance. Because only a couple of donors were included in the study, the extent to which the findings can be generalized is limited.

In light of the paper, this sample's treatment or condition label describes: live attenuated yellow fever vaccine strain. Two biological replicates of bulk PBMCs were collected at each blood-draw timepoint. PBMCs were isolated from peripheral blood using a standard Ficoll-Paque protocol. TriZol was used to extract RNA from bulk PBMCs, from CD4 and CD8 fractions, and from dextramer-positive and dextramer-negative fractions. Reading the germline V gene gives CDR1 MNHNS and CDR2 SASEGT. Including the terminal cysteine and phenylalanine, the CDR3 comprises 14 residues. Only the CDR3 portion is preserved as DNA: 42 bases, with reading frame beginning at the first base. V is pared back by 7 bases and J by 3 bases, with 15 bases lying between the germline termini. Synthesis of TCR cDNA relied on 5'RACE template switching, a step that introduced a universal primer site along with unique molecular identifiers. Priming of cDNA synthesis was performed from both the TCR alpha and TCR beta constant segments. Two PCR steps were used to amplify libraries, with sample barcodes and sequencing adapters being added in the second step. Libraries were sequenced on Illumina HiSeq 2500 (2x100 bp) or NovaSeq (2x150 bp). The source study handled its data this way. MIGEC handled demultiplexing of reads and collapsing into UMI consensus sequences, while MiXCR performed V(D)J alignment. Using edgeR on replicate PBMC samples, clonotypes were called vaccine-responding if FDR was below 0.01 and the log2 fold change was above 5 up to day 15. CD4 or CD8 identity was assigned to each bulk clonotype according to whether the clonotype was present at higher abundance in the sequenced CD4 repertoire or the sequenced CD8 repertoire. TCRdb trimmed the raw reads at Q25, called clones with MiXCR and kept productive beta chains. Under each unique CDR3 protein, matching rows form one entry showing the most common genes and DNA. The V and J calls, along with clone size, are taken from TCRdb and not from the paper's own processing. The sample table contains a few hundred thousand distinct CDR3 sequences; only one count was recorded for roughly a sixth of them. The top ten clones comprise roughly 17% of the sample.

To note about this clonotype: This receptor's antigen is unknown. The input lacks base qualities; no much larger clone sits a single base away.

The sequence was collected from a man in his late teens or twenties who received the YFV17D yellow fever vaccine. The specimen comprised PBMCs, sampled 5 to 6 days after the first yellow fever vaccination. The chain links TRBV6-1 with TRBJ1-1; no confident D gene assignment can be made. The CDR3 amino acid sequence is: CASTRTKKDTEAFF. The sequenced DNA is TGTGCCAGCACCCGGACGAAAAAGGACACTGAAGCTTTCTTT.